This record concerns one T cell receptor beta chain sequence. Its antigen is not known. Investigators sought sequencing depths of between 1 in 200,000 and 1 in 1 million T cells. Only in-frame clones appear in the TCRdb table, and some are missing; sequencing was by immunoSEQ multiplex PCR. Of hundreds of thousands of clones in the sample, over 65% were seen once. The sample belongs to a study of cytotoxic CD8 clonotypes in ibrutinib-treated CLL. Study details: Recorded responses included approximately 25 partial and 2 complete; following median roughly 70 months, roughly 15 stayed remitted and around twelve progressed. Samples averaged approximately 240,000 productive templates and roughly 86,000 productive rearrangements. General study results and limits: Clonality, elevated at ibrutinib response, dropped back toward baseline at progression.

Looked up from germline, CDR1 is SGHDT and CDR2 is YYEEEE. This CDR3 comprises 14 residues. The specimen was PBMCs, collected after 12 months of ibrutinib treatment. This TCR was recovered from a human donor with chronic lymphocytic leukemia. This sequence joins TRBV5-6 and TRBJ2-5; 8 positions agree with TRBD1. The J call may be mistaken, given a closer DNA end match to TRBJ2-7. DNA of the CDR3: TGTGCCAGCAGCTCCGGGACAGGCTCCTACGAGCAGTACTTC. Translated, it gives CASSSGTGSYEQYF.